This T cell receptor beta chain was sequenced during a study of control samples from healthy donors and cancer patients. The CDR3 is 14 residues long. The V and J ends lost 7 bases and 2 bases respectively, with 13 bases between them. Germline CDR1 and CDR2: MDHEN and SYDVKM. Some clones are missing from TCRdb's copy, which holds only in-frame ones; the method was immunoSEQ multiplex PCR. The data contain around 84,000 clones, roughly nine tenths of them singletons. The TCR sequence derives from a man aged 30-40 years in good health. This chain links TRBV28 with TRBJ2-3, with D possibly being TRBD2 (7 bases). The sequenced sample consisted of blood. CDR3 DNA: TGTGCCAGCATTAGGGGGGGAGACACAGATACGCAGTATTTT. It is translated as CASIRGGDTDTQYF.